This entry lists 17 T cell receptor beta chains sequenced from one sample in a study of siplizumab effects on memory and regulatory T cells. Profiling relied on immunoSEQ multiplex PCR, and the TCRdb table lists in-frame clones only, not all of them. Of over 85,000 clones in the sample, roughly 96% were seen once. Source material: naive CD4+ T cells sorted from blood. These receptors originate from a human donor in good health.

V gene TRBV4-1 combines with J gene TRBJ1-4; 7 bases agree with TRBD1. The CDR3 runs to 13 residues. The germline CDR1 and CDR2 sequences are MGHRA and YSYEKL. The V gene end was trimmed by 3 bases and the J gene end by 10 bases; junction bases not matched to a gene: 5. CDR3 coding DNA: TGCGCCAGCAGCCAGGGACAGTGGCTAAAACTGTTTTTT. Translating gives CASSQGQWLKLFF.

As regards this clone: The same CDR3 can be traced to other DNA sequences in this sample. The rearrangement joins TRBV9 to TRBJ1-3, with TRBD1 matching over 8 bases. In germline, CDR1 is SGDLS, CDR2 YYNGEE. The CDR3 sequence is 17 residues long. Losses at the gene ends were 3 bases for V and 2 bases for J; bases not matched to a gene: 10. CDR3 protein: CASSGTGDRTAGNTIYF. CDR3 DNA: TGTGCCAGCAGCGGTACAGGGGACAGGACTGCTGGAAACACCATATATTTT.

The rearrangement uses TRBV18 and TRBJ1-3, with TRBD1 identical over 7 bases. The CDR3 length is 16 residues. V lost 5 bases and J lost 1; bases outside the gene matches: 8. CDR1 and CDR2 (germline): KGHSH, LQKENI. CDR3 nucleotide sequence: TGTGCCAGCTCAATTGGACAGGTTCTTTCTGGAAACACCATATATTTT. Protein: CASSIGQVLSGNTIYF.

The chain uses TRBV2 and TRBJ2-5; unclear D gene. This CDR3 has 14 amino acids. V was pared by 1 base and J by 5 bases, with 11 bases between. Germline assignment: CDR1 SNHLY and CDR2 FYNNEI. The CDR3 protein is CASSEERLQETQYF. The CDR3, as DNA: TGTGCCAGCAGTGAAGAACGACTTCAGGAGACCCAGTACTTC.

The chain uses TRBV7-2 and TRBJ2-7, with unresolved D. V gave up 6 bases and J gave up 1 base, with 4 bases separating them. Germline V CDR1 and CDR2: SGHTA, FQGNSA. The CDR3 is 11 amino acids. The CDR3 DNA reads TGTGCCAGCAGACTTTCCTACGAGCAGTACTTC. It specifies CASRLSYEQYF.

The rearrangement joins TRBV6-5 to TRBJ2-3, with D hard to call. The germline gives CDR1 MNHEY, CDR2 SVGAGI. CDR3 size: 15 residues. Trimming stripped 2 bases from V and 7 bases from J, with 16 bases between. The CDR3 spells CASSYDPSAVNTQYF. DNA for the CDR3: TGTGCCAGCAGTTACGATCCCAGCGCCGTCAATACGCAGTATTTT.

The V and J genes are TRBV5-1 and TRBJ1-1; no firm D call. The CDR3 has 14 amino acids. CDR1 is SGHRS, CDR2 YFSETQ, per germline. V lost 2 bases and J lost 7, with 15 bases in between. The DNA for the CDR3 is TGCGCCAGCAGCTTACTGGGCCCTTACGATGAAGCTTTCTTT. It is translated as CASSLLGPYDEAFF.

CDR3 region: CARQGETYEQYF. CDR3 sequence (DNA): TGTGCCAGACAGGGGGAGACCTACGAGCAGTACTTC. This chain joins TRBV6-4 and TRBJ2-7; TRBD1 matches 8 bases. Germline CDR1 is MRHNA and CDR2 is SNTAGT. The V gene end was trimmed by 9 bases and the J gene end by 2 bases; junction bases not matched to a gene: 3. The CDR3 loop spans 12 amino acids.

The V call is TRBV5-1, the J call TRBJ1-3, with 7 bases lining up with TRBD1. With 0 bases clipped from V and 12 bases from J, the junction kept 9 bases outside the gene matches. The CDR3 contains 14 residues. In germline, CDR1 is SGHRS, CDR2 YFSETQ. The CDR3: CASSLGQGALGIYF. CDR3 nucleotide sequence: TGCGCCAGCAGCTTGGGACAGGGTGCCCTCGGCATATATTTT. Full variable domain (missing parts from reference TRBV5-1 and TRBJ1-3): KAGVTQTPRYLIKTRGQQVTLSCSPISGHRSVSWYQQTPGQGLQFLFEYFSETQRNKGNFPGRFSGRQFSNSRSEMNVSTLELGDSALYLCASSLGQGALGIYFGEGSWLTVV.

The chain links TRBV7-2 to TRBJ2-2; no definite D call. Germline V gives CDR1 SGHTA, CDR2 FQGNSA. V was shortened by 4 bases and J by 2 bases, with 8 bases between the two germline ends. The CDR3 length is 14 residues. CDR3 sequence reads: CASSWLPNTGELFF. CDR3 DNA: TGTGCCAGCAGCTGGCTGCCTAACACCGGGGAGCTGTTTTTT. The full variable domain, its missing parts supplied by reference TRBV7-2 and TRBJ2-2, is GAGVSQSPSNKVTEKGKDVELRCDPISGHTALYWYRQSLGQGLEFLIYFQGNSAPDKSGLPSDRFSAERTGGSVSTLTIQRTQQEDSAVYLCASSWLPNTGELFFGEGSRLTVL.

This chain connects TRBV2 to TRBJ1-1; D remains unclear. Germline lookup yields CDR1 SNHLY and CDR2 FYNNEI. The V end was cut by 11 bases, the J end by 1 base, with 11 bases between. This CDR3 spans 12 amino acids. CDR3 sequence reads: CASPSWNTEAFF. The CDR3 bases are TGTGCCTCACCCAGCTGGAACACTGAAGCTTTCTTT.

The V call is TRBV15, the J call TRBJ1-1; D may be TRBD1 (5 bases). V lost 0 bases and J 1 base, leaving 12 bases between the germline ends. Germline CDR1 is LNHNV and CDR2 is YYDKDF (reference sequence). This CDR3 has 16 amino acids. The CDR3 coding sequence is TGTGCCACCAGCAGAGATATGAGACAGAGGAACACTGAAGCTTTCTTT. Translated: CATSRDMRQRNTEAFF.

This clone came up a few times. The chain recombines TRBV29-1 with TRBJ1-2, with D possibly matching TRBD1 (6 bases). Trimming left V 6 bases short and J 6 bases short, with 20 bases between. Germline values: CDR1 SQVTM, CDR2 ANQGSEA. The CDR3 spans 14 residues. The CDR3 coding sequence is TGCAGCGTCTCTCCCAACAGGGCCGTGGATGGCTACACCTTC. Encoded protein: CSVSPNRAVDGYTF.

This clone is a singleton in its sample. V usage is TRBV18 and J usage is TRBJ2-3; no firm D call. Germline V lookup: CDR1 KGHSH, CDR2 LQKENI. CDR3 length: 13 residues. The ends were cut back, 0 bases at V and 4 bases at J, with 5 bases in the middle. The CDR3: CASSPPSADTQYF. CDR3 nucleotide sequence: TGTGCCAGCTCACCACCCTCTGCAGATACGCAGTATTTT.

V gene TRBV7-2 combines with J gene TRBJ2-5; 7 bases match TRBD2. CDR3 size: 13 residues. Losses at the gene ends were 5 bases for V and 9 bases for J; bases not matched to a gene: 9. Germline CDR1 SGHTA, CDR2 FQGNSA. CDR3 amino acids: CASSPGGPGAQYF. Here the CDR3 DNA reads TGTGCCAGCAGCCCGGGGGGTCCTGGGGCCCAGTACTTC.

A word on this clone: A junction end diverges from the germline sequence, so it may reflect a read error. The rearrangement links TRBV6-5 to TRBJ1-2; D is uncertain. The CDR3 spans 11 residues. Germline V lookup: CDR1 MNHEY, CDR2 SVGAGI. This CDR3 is CASSDGVRLDF. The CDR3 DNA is TGTGCCAGCAGTGACGGCGTACGGCTGGACTTC.

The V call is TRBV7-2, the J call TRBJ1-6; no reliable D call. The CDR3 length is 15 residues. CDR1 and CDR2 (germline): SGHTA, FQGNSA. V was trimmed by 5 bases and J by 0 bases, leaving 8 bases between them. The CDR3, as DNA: TGTGCCAGCAGCCTACAAAGCTCCTATAATTCACCCCTCCACTTT. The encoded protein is CASSLQSSYNSPLHF.